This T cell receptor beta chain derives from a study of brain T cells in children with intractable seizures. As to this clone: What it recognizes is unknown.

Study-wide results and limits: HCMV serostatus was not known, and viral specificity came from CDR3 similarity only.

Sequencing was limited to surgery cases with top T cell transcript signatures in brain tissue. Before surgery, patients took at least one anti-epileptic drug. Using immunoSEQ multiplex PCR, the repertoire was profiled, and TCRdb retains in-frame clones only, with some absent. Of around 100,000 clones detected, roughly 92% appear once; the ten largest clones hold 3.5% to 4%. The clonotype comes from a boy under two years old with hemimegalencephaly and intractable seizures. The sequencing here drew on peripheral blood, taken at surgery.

As DNA, the CDR3 is TGTGCCAGCTCCCAAAGGGCTCCGACAGTGACCCCTAATGAAAAACTGTTTTTT. Amino acids: CASSQRAPTVTPNEKLFF. V gene TRBV18 combines with J gene TRBJ1-4; tentative D call: TRBD1 (5 bases). Germline loops: CDR1 KGHSH, CDR2 LQKENI. The CDR3 loop spans 18 amino acids. V was cut by 6 bases and J by 3 bases, with 23 bases left in between.